Listed below are T cell receptor beta chains from one sample, sequenced in a study of cytomegalovirus exposure and HLA in healthy donors. Repertoires were generated with immunoSEQ multiplex PCR, while TCRdb's copy carries only in-frame clones and drops some. The sample's table shows approximately 170,000 clones. Sequencing was done on a sample of PBMCs. The receptor set was obtained from a woman younger than 35 in good health and CMV-seropositive. The CDR3 runs from the conserved cysteine through the conserved F or W. A D gene is named only where the DNA matches it firmly.

v_call	d_call	j_call	cdr3_aa	cdr3_nt
TRBV28	.	TRBJ1-2	CASSLGAGDYGYTF	TGTGCCAGCAGTTTGGGCGCGGGAGACTATGGCTACACCTTC
TRBV6-6	.	TRBJ1-1	CASSAGTVATEAFF	TGTGCCAGCAGCGCGGGAACGGTGGCCACTGAAGCTTTCTTT
TRBV7-2	.	TRBJ1-2	CASSSGVSLAGYGYTF	TGTGCCAGCAGCTCAGGGGTTTCACTCGCGGGCTATGGCTACACCTTC
TRBV2	.	TRBJ2-3	CASSVQRRGTDTQYF	TGTGCCAGCAGTGTACAGCGGCGGGGCACAGATACGCAGTATTTT
TRBV30	.	TRBJ1-3	CAWGTLSGNTIYF	TGTGCCTGGGGGACTCTTTCTGGAAACACCATATATTTT
TRBV27	TRBD1	TRBJ2-2	CASSPLTGGPVSIGELFF	TGTGCCAGCAGTCCCCTAACAGGGGGCCCCGTTAGTATCGGGGAGCTGTTTTTT
TRBV7-2	.	TRBJ2-1	CASSFRGRGEQFF	TGTGCCAGCAGCTTCCGGGGTCGGGGAGAGCAGTTCTTC
TRBV18	.	TRBJ1-2	CASSPQRSDGYTF	TGTGCCAGCTCACCACAGCGGTCGGATGGCTACACCTTC
TRBV7-2	.	TRBJ1-2	CASSLGGRANYGYTF	TGTGCCAGCAGCCTAGGGGGGAGGGCTAACTATGGCTACACCTTC
TRBV6-4	TRBD1	TRBJ2-1	CASNFSGTGENNEQFF	TGTGCCAGCAACTTTTCCGGGACAGGGGAAAACAATGAGCAGTTCTTC
TRBV5-1	TRBD1	TRBJ2-3	CASSLVGQRTDTQYF	TGCGCCAGCAGCTTGGTGGGACAGCGCACAGATACGCAGTATTTT
TRBV2	TRBD1	TRBJ1-1	CASRGQGATEAFF	TGTGCCAGCAGAGGACAGGGGGCAACTGAAGCTTTCTTT
TRBV30	.	TRBJ1-2	CAWRRGGGYGYTF	TGTGCCTGGAGGCGAGGGGGTGGCTATGGCTACACCTTC
TRBV6-5	TRBD1	TRBJ1-2	CASSSRQGIYGYTF	TGTGCCAGCAGTTCCCGACAGGGGATCTATGGCTACACCTTC
TRBV11-3	.	TRBJ2-7	CASSLQGYEQYF	TGTGCCAGCAGCTTACAGGGATACGAGCAGTACTTC
TRBV2	.	TRBJ1-1	CASSEAPTVNTEAFF	TGTGCCAGCAGTGAAGCGCCTACAGTGAACACTGAAGCTTTCTTT
TRBV19	.	TRBJ2-7	CASSRGGTYEQYF	TGTGCCAGTAGCCGAGGAGGTACCTACGAGCAGTACTTC
TRBV4-2	.	TRBJ2-2	CASSQVGGTGELFF	TGTGCCAGCAGCCAAGTAGGAGGCACCGGGGAGCTGTTTTTT
TRBV6-1	TRBD1	TRBJ2-7	CASRWIRDSSYEQYF	TGTGCCAGCAGGTGGATCCGGGACAGCTCCTACGAGCAGTACTTC
TRBV5-4	.	TRBJ1-1	CASSGGGTLNTEAFF	TGTGCCAGCAGCGGCGGCGGGACTTTGAACACTGAAGCTTTCTTT
TRBV7-9	.	TRBJ1-1	CASSSSGSTEAFF	TGTGCCAGCAGCAGTAGCGGGAGCACTGAAGCTTTCTTT
TRBV27	TRBD1	TRBJ1-1	CASSPGQGYLNTEAFF	TGTGCCTCCTCGCCGGGACAGGGCTATCTGAACACTGAAGCTTTCTTT
TRBV14	.	TRBJ2-2	CASSLNYPNTGELFF	TGTGCCAGCAGCCTTAACTACCCGAACACCGGGGAGCTGTTTTTT
TRBV29-1	TRBD2	TRBJ2-3	CSVESGGLTDTQYF	TGCAGCGTTGAAAGCGGGGGGCTGACAGATACGCAGTATTTT
TRBV19	TRBD1	TRBJ1-1	CASSTAGAGGTEAFF	TGTGCCAGTAGTACAGCGGGGGCAGGGGGCACTGAAGCTTTCTTT
TRBV7-9	.	TRBJ1-1	CASSLSSNTEAFF	TGTGCCAGCAGCTTGAGTTCTAACACTGAAGCTTTCTTT
TRBV6-5	TRBD1	TRBJ1-1	CASSVAGGETEAFF	TGTGCCAGCAGTGTGGCAGGGGGCGAGACTGAAGCTTTCTTT
TRBV2	.	TRBJ1-1	CASRGAPGTEAFF	TGTGCCAGCAGAGGCGCCCCAGGCACTGAAGCTTTCTTT
TRBV6-5	TRBD1	TRBJ1-2	CASSRQTGEGGGYTF	TGTGCCAGCAGTCGACAGACAGGGGAGGGTGGTGGCTACACCTTC
TRBV7-8	.	TRBJ1-2	CASSPIGVLNYGYTF	TGTGCCAGCAGCCCCATAGGGGTTCTTAACTATGGCTACACCTTC
TRBV18	.	TRBJ1-1	CASSPDAGAREAFF	TGTGCCAGCTCACCAGACGCGGGGGCTCGTGAAGCTTTCTTT
TRBV30	.	TRBJ1-1	CAWRQTDTEAFF	TGTGCCTGGAGACAGACGGACACTGAAGCTTTCTTT
TRBV7-9	.	TRBJ2-5	CASSSRAGGLQETQYF	TGTGCCAGCAGCTCCCGGGCGGGCGGCTTACAAGAGACCCAGTACTTC
TRBV27	.	TRBJ2-7	CASSPIGSPYEQYF	TGTGCCAGCAGTCCAATAGGGAGTCCCTACGAGCAGTACTTC
TRBV2	TRBD2	TRBJ2-1	CASSEGGAGGPSYNEQFF	TGTGCCAGCAGTGAAGGGGGAGCGGGGGGCCCCTCCTACAATGAGCAGTTCTTC
TRBV9	TRBD2	TRBJ2-7	CASSVSPGGTYEQYF	TGTGCCAGCAGCGTAAGTCCGGGGGGTACCTACGAGCAGTACTTC
TRBV12-5	.	TRBJ1-6	CASGLVLPSIRAPLHF	TGTGCTAGTGGTTTGGTACTCCCTTCGATCCGGGCACCCCTCCACTTT
TRBV6-6	.	TRBJ1-2	CASSYGQNIYEGYTF	TGTGCCAGCAGTTACGGACAGAATATCTATGAGGGCTACACCTTC
TRBV5-4	.	TRBJ2-4	CASSLGMGAARAKNIQYF	TGTGCCAGCAGCTTGGGTATGGGGGCGGCTCGTGCCAAAAACATTCAGTACTTC
TRBV7-3	.	TRBJ2-5	CASSRGAAETQYF	TGTGCCAGCAGTCGGGGGGCCGCAGAGACCCAGTACTTC
TRBV2	TRBD1	TRBJ1-2	CASSEETGGSGYTF	TGTGCCAGCAGTGAAGAAACAGGGGGCTCTGGCTACACCTTC
TRBV9	TRBD1	TRBJ2-1	CASSVRTGETDEQFF	TGTGCCAGCAGCGTCAGGACAGGGGAGACGGATGAGCAGTTCTTC
TRBV5-4	TRBD2	TRBJ2-7	CASSSRTSGRLISYEQYF	TGTGCCAGCAGCAGTCGGACTAGCGGGAGGCTAATTTCCTACGAGCAGTACTTC
TRBV11-2	TRBD2	TRBJ2-5	CASSLGGRTETQYF	TGTGCCAGCAGCTTAGGCGGGAGGACAGAGACCCAGTACTTC
TRBV30	.	TRBJ1-2	CAWSGMGGLGYTF	TGTGCCTGGAGTGGGATGGGAGGGCTTGGCTACACCTTC
TRBV6-1	TRBD1	TRBJ2-7	CASSGYEDRENYEQYF	TGTGCCAGCAGTGGATATGAGGACAGGGAGAACTACGAGCAGTACTTC
TRBV2	.	TRBJ1-1	CASIEYTEAFF	TGTGCCAGCATCGAGTACACTGAAGCTTTCTTT
TRBV10-1	.	TRBJ2-1	CASRTGRSFNEQFF	TGCGCCAGCAGGACAGGGAGGAGTTTCAATGAGCAGTTCTTC
TRBV6-5	.	TRBJ1-1	CASSYSGGPNTEAFF	TGTGCCAGCAGTTACTCTGGGGGCCCTAACACTGAAGCTTTCTTT
TRBV7-2	.	TRBJ1-3	CASSPRGDTIYF	TGTGCCAGCAGCCCGCGGGGAGACACCATATATTTT
TRBV5-5	.	TRBJ2-2	CASSLSLVGQWGELFF	TGTGCCAGCAGCTTGTCTCTAGTGGGGCAGTGGGGGGAGCTGTTTTTT
TRBV27	TRBD2	TRBJ2-1	CASSFSLAGGPVSYNEQFF	TGTGCCAGCAGTTTTTCGCTAGCGGGAGGGCCGGTTTCCTACAATGAGCAGTTCTTC
TRBV6-5	TRBD1	TRBJ2-1	CASSYPSGQGLNEQFF	TGTGCCAGCAGTTACCCCTCCGGACAGGGACTCAATGAGCAGTTCTTC
TRBV4-1	.	TRBJ1-3	CASSQSGSGNTIYF	TGCGCCAGCAGCCAATCCGGCTCTGGAAACACCATATATTTT
TRBV15	.	TRBJ1-4	CATSRVPGVNEKLFF	TGTGCCACCAGCAGAGTTCCAGGGGTGAATGAAAAACTGTTTTTT
TRBV29-1	.	TRBJ2-3	CSVGAPMEDTQYF	TGCAGCGTTGGGGCACCCATGGAAGATACGCAGTATTTT
TRBV9	TRBD1	TRBJ2-7	CASSPWTGAYEQYF	TGTGCCAGCAGCCCCTGGACAGGGGCCTACGAGCAGTACTTC